This is a list of T cell receptor beta chains from one sample in a study of CD8 T cells in Susac syndrome. TCRdb re-called the immunoSEQ multiplex PCR reads with MiXCR, one entry per CDR3 protein. The sample carries approximately 130,000 distinct CDR3 sequences, around nine tenths recorded once. The material sequenced was CD8+ T cells from PBMCs. The source of these receptors is a human donor with multiple sclerosis. CDR3s include the opening cysteine and the closing phenylalanine or tryptophan. Fields, in order: V gene, D gene, J gene, clone size, CDR3 protein, CDR3 DNA. A D gene is named only where the DNA matches it firmly. Expanded clones get a size class; other rows say once, few or many, or leave the size out.

v_call: TRBV5-6; d_call: NA; j_call: TRBJ1-2; clone_size: NA; cdr3_aa: CASSPVSDDYGYTF; cdr3_nt: TGTGCCAGCAGCCCAGTCAGCGACGACTATGGCTACACCTTC
v_call: TRBV19; d_call: NA; j_call: TRBJ2-1; clone_size: NA; cdr3_aa: CASSITSFSSYNEQFF; cdr3_nt: TGTGCCAGTAGTATTACTTCTTTTAGCTCCTACAATGAGCAGTTCTTC
v_call: TRBV7-9; d_call: NA; j_call: TRBJ2-1; clone_size: NA; cdr3_aa: CASRGAGQVYNEQFF; cdr3_nt: TGTGCCAGCCGTGGGGCGGGTCAGGTTTACAATGAGCAGTTCTTC
v_call: TRBV15; d_call: TRBD2; j_call: TRBJ2-7; clone_size: NA; cdr3_aa: CATTDLAGGEQYF; cdr3_nt: TGTGCCACTACGGACCTAGCGGGTGGCGAGCAGTACTTC
v_call: TRBV7-8; d_call: NA; j_call: TRBJ1-2; clone_size: NA; cdr3_aa: CASTPEGEAGYGYTF; cdr3_nt: TGTGCCAGCACCCCGGAAGGGGAGGCGGGCTATGGCTACACCTTC
v_call: TRBV18; d_call: TRBD1; j_call: TRBJ2-5; clone_size: NA; cdr3_aa: CASSLRDREEETQYF; cdr3_nt: TGTGCCAGCTCACTCCGAGACAGGGAAGAAGAGACCCAGTACTTC
v_call: TRBV7-8; d_call: TRBD1; j_call: TRBJ2-3; clone_size: NA; cdr3_aa: CASSGQGKADTQYF; cdr3_nt: TGTGCCAGCAGCGGACAGGGGAAGGCAGATACGCAGTATTTT
v_call: TRBV24-1; d_call: NA; j_call: TRBJ2-2; clone_size: NA; cdr3_aa: CATSARDLGTGELFF; cdr3_nt: TGTGCCACCAGCGCCCGGGACTTGGGGACCGGGGAGCTGTTTTTT
v_call: TRBV7-9; d_call: NA; j_call: TRBJ2-7; clone_size: NA; cdr3_aa: CASSLDPQDEQYF; cdr3_nt: TGTGCCAGCAGCTTGGATCCCCAGGACGAGCAGTACTTC
v_call: TRBV20-1; d_call: NA; j_call: TRBJ2-7; clone_size: NA; cdr3_aa: CSAREGEPYEQYF; cdr3_nt: TGCAGTGCTAGAGAAGGGGAACCCTACGAGCAGTACTTC
v_call: TRBV29-1; d_call: TRBD1; j_call: TRBJ2-1; clone_size: NA; cdr3_aa: CSALLGSGGQFF; cdr3_nt: TGCAGCGCTCTTTTGGGATCAGGGGGACAGTTCTTC
v_call: TRBV27; d_call: TRBD2; j_call: TRBJ2-5; clone_size: NA; cdr3_aa: CASSLGPSGIEETQYF; cdr3_nt: TGTGCCAGCAGTTTAGGGCCTAGCGGGATTGAAGAGACCCAGTACTTC
v_call: TRBV15; d_call: TRBD2; j_call: TRBJ2-1; clone_size: NA; cdr3_aa: CATGQAWTSGFNEQFF; cdr3_nt: TGTGCCACCGGACAGGCTTGGACTAGCGGATTTAATGAGCAGTTCTTC
v_call: TRBV6-2/TRBV6-3; d_call: TRBD1; j_call: TRBJ2-1; clone_size: few; cdr3_aa: CASSYELAGGLQTLSYNEQFF; cdr3_nt: TGTGCCAGCAGTTACGAGTTAGCAGGGGGCCTCCAAACCCTCTCCTACAATGAGCAGTTCTTC
v_call: TRBV7-9; d_call: TRBD2; j_call: TRBJ2-5; clone_size: NA; cdr3_aa: CASSLVGTSGGETQYF; cdr3_nt: TGTGCCAGCAGCTTAGTGGGGACTAGCGGGGGAGAGACCCAGTACTTC
v_call: TRBV7-2; d_call: TRBD2; j_call: TRBJ2-1; clone_size: NA; cdr3_aa: CASSLVGRTSGRVCPFF; cdr3_nt: TGTGCCAGCAGCTTAGTGGGTAGGACTAGCGGGAGGGTATGTCCGTTCTTC
v_call: TRBV19; d_call: TRBD1; j_call: TRBJ1-2; clone_size: NA; cdr3_aa: CASSWTGGEGYTF; cdr3_nt: TGTGCCAGTAGCTGGACAGGGGGCGAGGGCTACACCTTC
v_call: TRBV19; d_call: TRBD2; j_call: TRBJ2-1; clone_size: NA; cdr3_aa: CASGTSGFNEQFF; cdr3_nt: TGTGCCAGCGGGACTAGCGGGTTTAATGAGCAGTTCTTC
v_call: TRBV14; d_call: NA; j_call: TRBJ2-7; clone_size: once; cdr3_aa: CASSLLGGSEQYF; cdr3_nt: TGTGCCAGCAGCCTTTTGGGGGGATCCGAGCAGTACTTC
v_call: TRBV18; d_call: NA; j_call: TRBJ1-1; clone_size: NA; cdr3_aa: CASSPGPPEAFF; cdr3_nt: TGTGCCAGCTCACCGGGTCCCCCTGAAGCTTTCTTT
v_call: TRBV9; d_call: NA; j_call: TRBJ2-2; clone_size: NA; cdr3_aa: CASSLETVTGELFF; cdr3_nt: TGTGCCAGCAGCCTAGAGACAGTTACGGGGGAGCTGTTTTTT
v_call: TRBV6-5; d_call: TRBD1; j_call: TRBJ2-1; clone_size: NA; cdr3_aa: CASSQGQNNEQFF; cdr3_nt: TGTGCCAGCAGTCAGGGACAGAACAATGAGCAGTTCTTC
v_call: TRBV6-2/TRBV6-3; d_call: TRBD2; j_call: TRBJ2-1; clone_size: NA; cdr3_aa: CASTDGLAGVNEQFF; cdr3_nt: TGTGCCAGCACCGACGGACTAGCGGGAGTCAATGAGCAGTTCTTC
v_call: TRBV7-9; d_call: NA; j_call: TRBJ2-5; clone_size: NA; cdr3_aa: CASSLVLASETQYF; cdr3_nt: TGTGCCAGCAGCTTAGTCCTGGCCTCAGAGACCCAGTACTTC
v_call: TRBV5-4; d_call: TRBD1; j_call: TRBJ2-7; clone_size: NA; cdr3_aa: CASSLDRGLSYEQYF; cdr3_nt: TGTGCCAGCAGCTTGGACAGGGGGCTCTCCTACGAGCAGTACTTC
v_call: TRBV4-1; d_call: NA; j_call: TRBJ2-7; clone_size: NA; cdr3_aa: CASSQAGTGTNYEQYF; cdr3_nt: TGCGCCAGCAGCCAAGCAGGCACCGGGACCAACTACGAGCAGTACTTC
v_call: TRBV29-1; d_call: NA; j_call: TRBJ2-2; clone_size: NA; cdr3_aa: CSVGKGNTGELFF; cdr3_nt: TGCAGCGTTGGCAAGGGGAACACCGGGGAGCTGTTTTTT
v_call: TRBV18; d_call: NA; j_call: TRBJ2-2; clone_size: NA; cdr3_aa: CASSPPDRANTGELFF; cdr3_nt: TGTGCCAGCTCACCACCGGACCGGGCGAACACCGGGGAGCTGTTTTTT
v_call: TRBV7-9; d_call: TRBD1; j_call: TRBJ1-2; clone_size: NA; cdr3_aa: CASSSSTGAGYGYTF; cdr3_nt: TGTGCCAGCAGCTCCTCGACAGGGGCGGGCTATGGCTACACCTTC
v_call: TRBV6-5; d_call: NA; j_call: TRBJ1-1; clone_size: NA; cdr3_aa: CASSVGQNTEAFF; cdr3_nt: TGTGCCAGCAGCGTTGGACAGAACACTGAAGCTTTCTTT
v_call: TRBV7-9; d_call: TRBD1; j_call: TRBJ2-1; clone_size: NA; cdr3_aa: CASSHRDRELSQFF; cdr3_nt: TGTGCCAGCAGCCACCGGGACAGGGAATTGTCGCAGTTCTTC
v_call: TRBV28; d_call: TRBD1; j_call: TRBJ2-5; clone_size: NA; cdr3_aa: CASSTQGIWPQYF; cdr3_nt: TGTGCCAGCAGTACACAGGGGATCTGGCCCCAGTACTTC
v_call: TRBV27; d_call: NA; j_call: TRBJ1-2; clone_size: NA; cdr3_aa: CASSLSANYGYTF; cdr3_nt: TGTGCCAGCAGTTTATCCGCCAACTATGGCTACACCTTC
v_call: TRBV4-2; d_call: NA; j_call: TRBJ2-3; clone_size: NA; cdr3_aa: CASSVPAGRTDTQYF; cdr3_nt: TGTGCCAGCAGCGTACCCGCGGGCCGCACAGATACGCAGTATTTT
v_call: TRBV13; d_call: TRBD2; j_call: TRBJ2-7; clone_size: NA; cdr3_aa: CASSLGGGSVEQYF; cdr3_nt: TGTGCCAGCAGCCTCGGGGGAGGGAGTGTCGAGCAGTACTTC
v_call: TRBV19; d_call: NA; j_call: TRBJ2-1; clone_size: NA; cdr3_aa: CASSIGQLHEQFF; cdr3_nt: TGTGCCAGTAGTATAGGACAGTTACATGAGCAGTTCTTC
v_call: TRBV11-2; d_call: TRBD2; j_call: TRBJ2-2; clone_size: NA; cdr3_aa: CASSDTSGRAGITGELFF; cdr3_nt: TGTGCCAGCAGCGATACTAGCGGGAGGGCCGGGATCACCGGGGAGCTGTTTTTT
v_call: TRBV14; d_call: NA; j_call: TRBJ2-5; clone_size: NA; cdr3_aa: CASSQEGQGWETQYF; cdr3_nt: TGTGCCAGCAGCCAAGAAGGGCAGGGATGGGAGACCCAGTACTTC
v_call: TRBV20-1; d_call: NA; j_call: TRBJ2-7; clone_size: NA; cdr3_aa: CSARDRTENEQYF; cdr3_nt: TGCAGTGCTAGAGACCGGACAGAGAACGAGCAGTACTTC
v_call: TRBV6-5; d_call: NA; j_call: TRBJ1-2; clone_size: NA; cdr3_aa: CASSVTGSPVVF; cdr3_nt: TGTGCCAGCAGTGTTACGGGGAGCCCCGTCGTCTTC
v_call: TRBV30; d_call: NA; j_call: TRBJ2-2; clone_size: NA; cdr3_aa: CAWSVHQGAGELFF; cdr3_nt: TGTGCCTGGAGTGTACATCAGGGAGCCGGGGAGCTGTTTTTT
v_call: TRBV12-3/TRBV12-4; d_call: NA; j_call: TRBJ2-1; clone_size: NA; cdr3_aa: CASSLSGLSSYNEQFF; cdr3_nt: TGTGCCAGCAGTTTGAGCGGACTGAGCTCCTACAATGAGCAGTTCTTC
v_call: TRBV29-1; d_call: NA; j_call: TRBJ2-7; clone_size: few; cdr3_aa: CSVEVESYEQYF; cdr3_nt: TGCAGCGTTGAGGTGGAATCCTACGAGCAGTACTTC
v_call: TRBV27; d_call: NA; j_call: TRBJ1-5; clone_size: once; cdr3_aa: CASSLSSSYNQPQHF; cdr3_nt: TGTGCCAGCAGTTTATCTAGCTCCTACAATCAGCCCCAGCATTTT